Listed below are T cell receptor beta chains from one sample, sequenced in a study of shared clonotypes between healthy human individuals. The repertoire was sequenced with immunoSEQ multiplex PCR; TCRdb's copy has only in-frame clones and lacks some. This repertoire shows millions of clones, approximately 95% found once; its top ten account for around 1.1%. The sample comprised naive CD8+ T cells sorted from blood. These receptor sequences come from a man between 18 and 35 years old in good health. Each CDR3 is given without its conserved first and last residue. Each record gives: CDR3 protein, clone size, V gene. Rows give clone size only sometimes, using once, few, many, or a class for an expanded clone.

cdr3_aa: ASSLSNNEQF
clone_size: .
v_call: TRBV5-6

cdr3_aa: SVEWASGGFYNEQF
clone_size: .
v_call: TRBV29-1

cdr3_aa: ASNPGDTDTQY
clone_size: .
v_call: TRBV28

cdr3_aa: ASKAGQGSYEQY
clone_size: .
v_call: TRBV6-5

cdr3_aa: ATWDSYEQY
clone_size: .
v_call: TRBV10-3

cdr3_aa: ASSLERGLNTEAF
clone_size: once
v_call: TRBV7-6

cdr3_aa: ASSQSPDYEQY
clone_size: .
v_call: TRBV4-3

cdr3_aa: ASSFRLTGNTEAF
clone_size: .
v_call: TRBV28

cdr3_aa: ASSEGQGDTDTQY
clone_size: .
v_call: TRBV2

cdr3_aa: AISAGGNEQY
clone_size: .
v_call: TRBV10-3

cdr3_aa: ASSYGPYNEQF
clone_size: .
v_call: TRBV6-5

cdr3_aa: ASSLGASGVADTQY
clone_size: .
v_call: TRBV5-6

cdr3_aa: ASRRTGNYGYT
clone_size: .
v_call: TRBV6-1

cdr3_aa: ASSLGVSYT
clone_size: .
v_call: TRBV28

cdr3_aa: ASSPGLRNEQY
clone_size: .
v_call: TRBV19

cdr3_aa: ASSLGGAPNYGYT
clone_size: once
v_call: TRBV27

cdr3_aa: ASSLEAANEQF
clone_size: .
v_call: TRBV5-4

cdr3_aa: ASSYSGPYNDEQF
clone_size: .
v_call: TRBV6-5

cdr3_aa: ASSSAYEGTDTQY
clone_size: .
v_call: TRBV13

cdr3_aa: ASSQLTGTGGTEAF
clone_size: .
v_call: TRBV4-3

cdr3_aa: ASSGQGNQPQH
clone_size: .
v_call: TRBV7-8

cdr3_aa: ASSTTGTLYGYT
clone_size: .
v_call: TRBV6-5

cdr3_aa: ASSSNRVELEKLF
clone_size: .
v_call: TRBV7-9

cdr3_aa: ASSPSTGEDSYEQY
clone_size: .
v_call: TRBV27

cdr3_aa: ASSLSASGYEQY
clone_size: .
v_call: TRBV5-1